This T cell receptor beta chain was observed in a study of PD-1 blockade in classical Hodgkin lymphoma. The study's findings and limits: Repertoire differences have undefined causes, possibly disease activity or prior therapy. Newly diagnosed patients were said to have less baseline TCR diversity than healthy donors did.

Time point here: newly diagnosed, previously untreated cHL patient sample. Untreated, newly diagnosed classical Hodgkin lymphoma PBMCs served for comparison. In the case of this clone: Its antigen is unknown.

Assay: immunoSEQ multiplex PCR; the TCRdb copy retains only in-frame clones and omits some. Of around 50,000 clones in the sample, approximately 90% were seen once. The CDR3 sequence is 17 residues long. Trimming pared 3 bases from V and 0 bases from J, leaving 13 bases between. CDR1 and CDR2 (germline): SGHTS, YDEGEE. Sequencing input: peripheral blood mononuclear cells (PBMCs). This clonotype was obtained from a human donor with classical Hodgkin lymphoma. The chain has TRBV5-8 and TRBJ2-6; no clear D. The CDR3 DNA is TGTGCCAGCAGCTCGGTTCTCCGGCACTCTGGGGCCAACGTCCTGACTTTC. Translation gives CASSSVLRHSGANVLTF.